A single sample gave rise to the 17 T cell receptor beta chains below, sequenced in a study of blood T cell repertoires in COVID-19. Produced via immunoSEQ multiplex PCR; TCRdb's table is partial and in-frame only. Of 200,000 to 250,000 clones listed, 75% to 85% were seen once; the top ten hold about 2.4%. The sample was peripheral blood. Every receptor here comes from an older woman with COVID-19, enrolled during active disease.

In DNA, the CDR3 is TGTGCCAGCAGCCCAGTGGTTTCGAACACCGGGGAGCTGTTTTTT. Residues: CASSPVVSNTGELFF. The chain has TRBV7-3 and TRBJ2-2; D not resolved. V gave up 5 bases and J gave up 0 bases, with 10 bases separating them. The germline V gene encodes CDR1 SGHTA and CDR2 FQGTGA. This CDR3 has 15 residues.

V usage is TRBV5-4 and J usage is TRBJ2-4, with D maybe TRBD1 (6 bases). Germline V gene data show CDR1 as SGHNT and CDR2 as YYREEE (reference sequence). This CDR3 is 14 amino acids long. V lost 10 bases, J lost 0 bases, and 14 bases lay in between. CDR3 residues: CAVRQAGAKNIQYF. The DNA for the CDR3 is TGTGCCGTCCGACAGGCAGGAGCCAAAAACATTCAGTACTTC.

V usage is TRBV7-8 and J usage is TRBJ2-2; the D gene is possibly TRBD1 (6 bases). With 2 bases removed from V and 7 bases from J, the gap between germline ends came to 8 bases. The germline V gene encodes CDR1 SGHVS and CDR2 FQNEAQ. The CDR3 length is 13 residues. CDR3 nucleotide sequence: TGTGCCAGCAGCTTAAGGGGGTACGGGGAGCTGTTTTTT. It codes for CASSLRGYGELFF.

The V and J genes are TRBV6-5 and TRBJ1-1; D possibly corresponds to TRBD1 (6 bases). The germline CDR1 and CDR2 sequences are MNHEY and SVGAGI. The CDR3 runs to 14 residues. V was cut by 7 bases and J by 5 bases, with 17 bases left in between. The CDR3 region is CASNPVQGRTEAFF. The CDR3 bases are TGTGCCAGCAACCCTGTCCAGGGGCGGACTGAAGCTTTCTTT.

V and J are TRBV30 and TRBJ1-5; no clear D gene. This CDR3 has 12 residues. Trimming removed 2 bases from V and 3 bases from J, with 5 bases in between. Per germline, CDR1 GTSNPN and CDR2 SVGIG (reference sequence). The CDR3 nucleotides are TGTGCCTGGAGTCGTCCCAATCAGCCCCAGCATTTT. It translates to CAWSRPNQPQHF.

The V and J genes are TRBV5-1 and TRBJ1-1; D is possibly TRBD1 (6 bases). Germline CDR1 and CDR2: SGHRS and YFSETQ. This CDR3 comprises 13 residues. Trimming removed 4 bases at V and 1 base at J, with 8 bases between. DNA for the CDR3: TGCGCCAGCAGCCACAGGGAGAACACTGAAGCTTTCTTT. Translating it yields CASSHRENTEAFF.

This chain joins TRBV5-6 and TRBJ1-2; D unresolved. Trimming took off 2 bases at V and 3 bases at J, with 14 bases between the two ends. Germline V gene sequence: CDR1 SGHDT, CDR2 YYEEEE. This CDR3 is built from 15 residues. CDR3 in DNA: TGTGCCAGCAGCTTAGCGGTACGCAACTACTATGGCTACACCTTC. Residues: CASSLAVRNYYGYTF.

This clone was observed a single time. V and J are TRBV27 and TRBJ1-3; TRBD1 matches at 7 bases. Germline V gene sequence: CDR1 MNHEY, CDR2 SMNVEV (reference sequence). The CDR3 is 15 amino acids. V shed 0 bases, J shed 4 bases, and the junction held 3 bases outside the gene matches. DNA for the CDR3: TGTGCCAGCAGTTTATCATGGGACAGAGGAAACACCATATATTTT. It translates to CASSLSWDRGNTIYF.

The chain combines TRBV7-3 with TRBJ2-1; 12 bases match TRBD2. Trimming took 5 bases from V and 7 from J; bases not matched to a gene: 12. CDR1 is SGHTA and CDR2 is FQGTGA in the germline V gene. The CDR3 consists of 17 residues. The CDR3: CASSLTPLAGGRNEQFF. CDR3 bases: TGTGCCAGCAGCCTGACCCCTCTAGCGGGGGGGCGTAATGAGCAGTTCTTC.

V gene TRBV10-3 combines with J gene TRBJ1-2; TRBD1 might be the D (5 bases). CDR3 length: 15 residues. The ends were cut back, 10 bases at V and 3 bases at J, with 21 bases in the middle. The V gene's germline CDR1 is ENHRY and CDR2 SYGVKD. CDR3 residues: CATRRVGQTYYGYTF. The CDR3 nucleotides are TGTGCCACCAGACGCGTGGGGCAGACCTACTATGGCTACACCTTC.

The V gene is TRBV24-1, the J gene TRBJ2-2; 7 bases match TRBD2. This CDR3 is built from 13 residues. Germline lookup yields CDR1 KGHDR and CDR2 SFDVKD. V was clipped by 7 bases and J by 5 bases; unmatched bases: 3. The CDR3 reads CATRQLATGELFF. CDR3 in DNA: TGTGCCACCAGACAACTAGCGACCGGGGAGCTGTTTTTT.

The V call is TRBV5-1, the J call TRBJ2-1; D gene ambiguous. The CDR3 spans 16 residues. Germline assignment: CDR1 SGHRS and CDR2 YFSETQ. The V end lost 0 bases, the J end lost 0 bases, and 10 bases lay between the germline ends. The CDR3 DNA sequence: TGCGCCAGCAGCTTGGGTCAGCGCAGCTCCTACAATGAGCAGTTCTTC. Residues: CASSLGQRSSYNEQFF.

CDR3 region: CASSLGTGGYNEQFF. The CDR3, as DNA: TGTGCCAGCAGCCTAGGGACAGGGGGATACAATGAGCAGTTCTTC. The J gene is TRBJ2-1, the V gene TRBV9, with 11 bases identical to TRBD1. The CDR3 consists of 15 residues. CDR1 SGDLS and CDR2 YYNGEE come from the germline V gene. With V trimmed by 4 bases and J by 4 bases, 4 bases remained unmatched.

The gene calls are TRBV6-2 or TRBV6-3 and TRBJ1-2, with D uncertain. V was trimmed by 4 bases and J by 4 bases, leaving 13 bases between them. The CDR3 length is 14 residues. The germline CDR1 and CDR2 sequences are MNHEY and SVGEGT. CDR3 in DNA: TGTGCCAGCAGTTCATGGACTTTGAGCTATGGCTACACCTTC. Residues: CASSSWTLSYGYTF.

This clone was recorded once. In DNA, the CDR3 is TGTGCCAGCAGCTCGCCCGCGGGGGCGCTTGGCTACACCTTC. Translated: CASSSPAGALGYTF. The chain is built from TRBV7-2 and TRBJ1-2, with D maybe TRBD1 (6 bases). Germline V gives CDR1 SGHTA, CDR2 FQGNSA. Trimming took off 4 bases at V and 7 bases at J, with 16 bases between the two ends. The CDR3 contains 14 residues.

J is TRBJ2-3 and V is TRBV5-6; 10 nucleotides match TRBD2. This CDR3 spans 15 amino acids. Looked up from germline, CDR1 is SGHDT and CDR2 is YYEEEE. With 0 bases clipped from V and 6 bases from J, the junction kept 4 bases outside the gene matches. The CDR3 region has the DNA TGTGCCAGCAGCTTGGGCCTAGCGGGGGCGGATACGCAGTATTTT. Amino acid sequence: CASSLGLAGADTQYF.

This chain joins TRBV29-1 and TRBJ2-1; a possible D gene is TRBD1 (5 bases). Germline loops: CDR1 SQVTM, CDR2 ANQGSEA. The V end lost 2 bases, the J end lost 6 bases, and 14 bases lay between the germline ends. The CDR3 has 14 residues. The CDR3 coding sequence is TGCAGCGTTGAATGGGTAGCAGGGATCAATGAGCAGTTCTTC. Its translation is CSVEWVAGINEQFF.